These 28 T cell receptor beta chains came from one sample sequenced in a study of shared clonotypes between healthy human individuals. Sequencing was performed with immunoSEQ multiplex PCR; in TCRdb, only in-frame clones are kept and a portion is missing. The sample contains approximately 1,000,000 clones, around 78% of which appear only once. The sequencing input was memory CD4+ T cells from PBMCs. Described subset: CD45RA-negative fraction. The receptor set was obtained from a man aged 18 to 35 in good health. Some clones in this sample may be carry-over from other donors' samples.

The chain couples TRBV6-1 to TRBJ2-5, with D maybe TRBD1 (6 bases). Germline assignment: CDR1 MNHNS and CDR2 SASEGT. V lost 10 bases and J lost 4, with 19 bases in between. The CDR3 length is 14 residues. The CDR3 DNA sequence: TGTGCCATCACTTCCGGGTACAGGGTAGAGACCCAGTACTTC. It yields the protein CAITSGYRVETQYF.

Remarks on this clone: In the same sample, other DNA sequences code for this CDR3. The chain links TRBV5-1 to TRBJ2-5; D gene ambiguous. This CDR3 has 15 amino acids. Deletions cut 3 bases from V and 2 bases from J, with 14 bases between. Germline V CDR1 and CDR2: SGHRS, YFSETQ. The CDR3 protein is CASSSIPTLQETQYF. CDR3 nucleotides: TGCGCCAGCAGCTCTATACCCACTCTACAAGAGACCCAGTACTTC.

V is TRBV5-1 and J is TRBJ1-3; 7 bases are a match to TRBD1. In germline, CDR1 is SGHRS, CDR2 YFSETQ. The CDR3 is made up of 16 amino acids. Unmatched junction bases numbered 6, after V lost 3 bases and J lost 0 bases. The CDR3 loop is CASSSTGDFSGNTIYF. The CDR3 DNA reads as TGCGCCAGCAGCTCAACAGGGGACTTCTCTGGAAACACCATATATTTT.

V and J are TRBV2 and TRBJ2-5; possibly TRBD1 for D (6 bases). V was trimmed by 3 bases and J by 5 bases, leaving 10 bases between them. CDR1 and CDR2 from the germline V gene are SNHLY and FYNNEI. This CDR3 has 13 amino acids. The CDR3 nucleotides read TGTGCCAGCAGTGACGCAGGGGCGGAGACCCAGTACTTC. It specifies CASSDAGAETQYF.

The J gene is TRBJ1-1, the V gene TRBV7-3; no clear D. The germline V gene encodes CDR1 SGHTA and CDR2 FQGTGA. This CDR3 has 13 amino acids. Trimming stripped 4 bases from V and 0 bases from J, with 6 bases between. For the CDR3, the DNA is TGTGCCAGCAGCTCGGCGGTGAACACTGAAGCTTTCTTT. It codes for CASSSAVNTEAFF.

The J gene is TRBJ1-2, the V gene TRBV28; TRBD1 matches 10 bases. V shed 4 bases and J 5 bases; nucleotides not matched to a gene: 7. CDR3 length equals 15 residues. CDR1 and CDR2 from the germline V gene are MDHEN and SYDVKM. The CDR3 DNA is TGTGCCAGCAGTTCCTCCGGACAGGGGGTTTATGGCTACACCTTC. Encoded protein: CASSSSGQGVYGYTF.

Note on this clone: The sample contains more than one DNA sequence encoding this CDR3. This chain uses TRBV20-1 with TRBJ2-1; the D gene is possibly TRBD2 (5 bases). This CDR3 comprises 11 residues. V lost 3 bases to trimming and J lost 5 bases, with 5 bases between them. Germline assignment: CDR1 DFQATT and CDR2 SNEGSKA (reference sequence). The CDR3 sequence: CSAREDNEQFF. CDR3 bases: TGCAGTGCTAGGGAGGACAATGAGCAGTTCTTC.

CDR3 sequence: CASSLSYGSGNTIYF. CDR3 in DNA: TGTGCCAGCAGCTTAAGCTACGGTTCAGGAAACACCATATATTTT. The genes are TRBV11-1 and TRBJ1-3; D not resolved. V dropped 2 bases and J dropped 4 bases, with 12 bases sitting between them. CDR1 and CDR2 (germline): SGHAT, FQDESV (reference sequence). CDR3 length: 15 amino acids.

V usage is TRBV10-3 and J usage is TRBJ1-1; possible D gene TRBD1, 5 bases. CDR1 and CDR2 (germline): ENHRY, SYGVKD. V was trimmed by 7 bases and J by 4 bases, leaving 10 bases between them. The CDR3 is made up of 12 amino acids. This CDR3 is CAIMGEATEAFF. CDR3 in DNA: TGTGCCATCATGGGGGAAGCCACTGAAGCTTTCTTT.

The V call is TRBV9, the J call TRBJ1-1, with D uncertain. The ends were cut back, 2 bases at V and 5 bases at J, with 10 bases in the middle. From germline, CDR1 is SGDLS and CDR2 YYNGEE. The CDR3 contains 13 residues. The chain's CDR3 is CASSVYGRTEAFF. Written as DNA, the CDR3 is TGTGCCAGCAGCGTCTACGGGCGGACTGAAGCTTTCTTT.

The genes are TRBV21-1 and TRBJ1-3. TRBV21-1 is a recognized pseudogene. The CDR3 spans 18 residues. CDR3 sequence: CASSREGGRGTSGNTIYF. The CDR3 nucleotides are TGTGCCAGCAGCCGTGAGGGGGGCAGGGGCACCTCTGGAAACACCATATATTTT.

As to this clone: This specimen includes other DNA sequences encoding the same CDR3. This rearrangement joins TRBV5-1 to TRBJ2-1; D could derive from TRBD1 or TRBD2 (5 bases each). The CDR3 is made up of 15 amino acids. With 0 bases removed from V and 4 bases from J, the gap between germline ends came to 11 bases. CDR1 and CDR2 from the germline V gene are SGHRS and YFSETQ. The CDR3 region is CASSLVTGPYNEQFF. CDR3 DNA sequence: TGCGCCAGCAGCTTGGTTACGGGACCTTACAATGAGCAGTTCTTC.

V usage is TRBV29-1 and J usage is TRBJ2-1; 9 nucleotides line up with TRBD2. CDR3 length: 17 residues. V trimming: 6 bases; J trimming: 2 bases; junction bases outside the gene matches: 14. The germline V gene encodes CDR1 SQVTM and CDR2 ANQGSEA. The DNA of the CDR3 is TGCAGCGTGTCGTTTTTTGGCGGGGGGGGAGCCTACAATGAGCAGTTCTTC. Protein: CSVSFFGGGGAYNEQFF.

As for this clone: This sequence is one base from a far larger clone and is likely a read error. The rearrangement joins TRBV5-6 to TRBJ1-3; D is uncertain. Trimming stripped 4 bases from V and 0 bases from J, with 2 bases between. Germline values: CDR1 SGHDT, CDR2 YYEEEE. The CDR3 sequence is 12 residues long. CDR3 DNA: TGTGCCAGCAGCAACTCTGGAAACACCATATATTTT. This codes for CASSNSGNTIYF.

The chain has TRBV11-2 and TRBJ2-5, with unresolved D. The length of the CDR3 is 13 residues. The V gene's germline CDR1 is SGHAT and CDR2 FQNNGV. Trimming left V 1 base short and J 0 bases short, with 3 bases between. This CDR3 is CASSLGNQETQYF. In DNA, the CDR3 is TGTGCCAGCAGCTTAGGCAACCAAGAGACCCAGTACTTC.

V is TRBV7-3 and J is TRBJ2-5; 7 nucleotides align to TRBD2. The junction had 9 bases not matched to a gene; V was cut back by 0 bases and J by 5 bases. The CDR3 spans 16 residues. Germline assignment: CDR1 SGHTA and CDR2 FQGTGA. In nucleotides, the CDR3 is TGTGCCAGCAGCTTAACTGGGGCGGGAGATTGGGAGACCCAGTACTTC. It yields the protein CASSLTGAGDWETQYF.

The CDR3 protein is CAIRNRSSTDTQYF. DNA of the CDR3: TGTGCCATCCGCAACCGCTCGAGCACAGATACGCAGTATTTT. V is TRBV10-3 and J is TRBJ2-3; D gene ambiguous. Trimming stripped 8 bases from V and 0 bases from J, with 12 bases between. CDR1 is ENHRY and CDR2 is SYGVKD in the germline V gene. This CDR3 region has 14 residues.

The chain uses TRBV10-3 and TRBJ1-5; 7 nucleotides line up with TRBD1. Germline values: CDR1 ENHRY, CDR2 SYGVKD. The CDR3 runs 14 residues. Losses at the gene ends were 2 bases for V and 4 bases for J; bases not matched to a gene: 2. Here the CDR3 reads CAISETQGNQPQHF. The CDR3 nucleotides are TGTGCCATCAGTGAGACACAGGGGAATCAGCCCCAGCATTTT.

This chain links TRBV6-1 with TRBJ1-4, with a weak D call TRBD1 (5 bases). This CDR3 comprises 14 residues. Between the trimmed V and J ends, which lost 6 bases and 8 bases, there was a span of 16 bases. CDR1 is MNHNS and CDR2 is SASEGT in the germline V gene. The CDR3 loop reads CASRDGGDSEKLFF. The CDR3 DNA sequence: TGTGCCAGCAGGGATGGGGGAGACAGCGAAAAACTGTTTTTT.

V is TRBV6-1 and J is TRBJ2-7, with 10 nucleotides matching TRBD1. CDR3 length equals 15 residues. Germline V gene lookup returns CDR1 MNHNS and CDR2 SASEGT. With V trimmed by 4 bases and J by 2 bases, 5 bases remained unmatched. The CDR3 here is CASSAAGTGAYEQYF. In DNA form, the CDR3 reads TGTGCCAGCAGTGCGGCCGGGACAGGGGCCTACGAGCAGTACTTC.

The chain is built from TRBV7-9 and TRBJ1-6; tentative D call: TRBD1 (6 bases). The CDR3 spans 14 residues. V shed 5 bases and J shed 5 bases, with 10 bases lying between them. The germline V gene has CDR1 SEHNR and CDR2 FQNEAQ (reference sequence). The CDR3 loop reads CASSRGQNNSPLHF. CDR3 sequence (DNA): TGTGCCAGCAGCCGTGGACAGAATAATTCACCCCTCCACTTT.

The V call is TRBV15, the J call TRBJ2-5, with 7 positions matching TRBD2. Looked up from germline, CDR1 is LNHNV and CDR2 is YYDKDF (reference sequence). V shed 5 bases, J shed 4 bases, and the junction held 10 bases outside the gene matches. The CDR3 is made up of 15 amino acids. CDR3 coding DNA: TGTGCCACCAGCGGTGGCGGGAGATCACGAGAGACCCAGTACTTC. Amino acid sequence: CATSGGGRSRETQYF.

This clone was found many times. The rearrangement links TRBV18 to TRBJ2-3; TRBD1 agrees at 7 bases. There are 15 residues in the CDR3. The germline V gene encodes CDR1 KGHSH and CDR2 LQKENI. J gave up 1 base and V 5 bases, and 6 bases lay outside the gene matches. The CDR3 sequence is CASSSGQAGTDTQYF. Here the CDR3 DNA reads TGTGCCAGCTCATCTGGACAGGCGGGCACAGATACGCAGTATTTT. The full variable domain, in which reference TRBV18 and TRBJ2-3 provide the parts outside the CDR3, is NAGVMQNPRHLVRRRGQEARLRCSPMKGHSHVYWYRQLPEEGLKFMVYLQKENIIDESGMPKERFSAEFPKEGPSILRIQQVVRGDSAAYFCASSSGQAGTDTQYFGPGTRLTVL.

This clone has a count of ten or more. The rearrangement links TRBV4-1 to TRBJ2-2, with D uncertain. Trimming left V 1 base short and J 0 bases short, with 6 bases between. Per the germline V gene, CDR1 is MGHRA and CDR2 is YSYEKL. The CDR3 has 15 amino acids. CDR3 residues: CASSQGLSNTGELFF. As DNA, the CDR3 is TGCGCCAGCAGCCAAGGACTCTCGAACACCGGGGAGCTGTTTTTT.

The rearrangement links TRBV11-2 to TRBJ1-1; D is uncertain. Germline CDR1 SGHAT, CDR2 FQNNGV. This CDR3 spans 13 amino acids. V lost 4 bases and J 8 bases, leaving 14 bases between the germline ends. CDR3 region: CASSSGYLLEAFF. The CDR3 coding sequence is TGTGCCAGCAGCTCCGGATACTTATTGGAAGCTTTCTTT.

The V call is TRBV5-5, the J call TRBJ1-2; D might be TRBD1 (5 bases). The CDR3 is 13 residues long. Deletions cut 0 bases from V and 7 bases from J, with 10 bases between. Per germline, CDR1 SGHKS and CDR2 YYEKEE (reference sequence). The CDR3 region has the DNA TGTGCCAGCAGCTTGGGGCCGGGGGGTGGCTACACCTTC. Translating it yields CASSLGPGGGYTF.

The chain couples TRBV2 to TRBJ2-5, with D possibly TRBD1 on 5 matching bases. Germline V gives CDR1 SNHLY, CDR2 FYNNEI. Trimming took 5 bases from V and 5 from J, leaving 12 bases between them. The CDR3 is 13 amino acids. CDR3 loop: CASSYSPGETQYF. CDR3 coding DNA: TGTGCCAGCAGTTATTCACCAGGGGAGACCCAGTACTTC.

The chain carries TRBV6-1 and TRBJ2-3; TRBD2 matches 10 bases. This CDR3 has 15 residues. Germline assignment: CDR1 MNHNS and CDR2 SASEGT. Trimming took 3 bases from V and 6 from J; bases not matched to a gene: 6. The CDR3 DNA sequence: TGTGCCAGCAGTGACGAACTAGCGGGGAGGGATACGCAGTATTTT. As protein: CASSDELAGRDTQYF.